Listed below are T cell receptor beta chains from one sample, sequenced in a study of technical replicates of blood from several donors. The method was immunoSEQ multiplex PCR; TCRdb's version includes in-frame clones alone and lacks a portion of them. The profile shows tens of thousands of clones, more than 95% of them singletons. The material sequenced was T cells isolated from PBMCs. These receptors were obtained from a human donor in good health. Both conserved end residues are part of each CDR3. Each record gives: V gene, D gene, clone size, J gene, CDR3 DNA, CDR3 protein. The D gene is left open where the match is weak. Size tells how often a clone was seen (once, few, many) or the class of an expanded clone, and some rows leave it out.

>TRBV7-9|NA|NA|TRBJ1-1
TGTGCCAGCAGCTCTCCGATTCAGGCGGGACTGAACACTGAAGCTTTCTTT
CASSSPIQAGLNTEAFF
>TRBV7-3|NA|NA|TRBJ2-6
TGTGCCAGCAGCTTGAGGCCGTCTGGGGCCAACGTCCTGACTTTC
CASSLRPSGANVLTF
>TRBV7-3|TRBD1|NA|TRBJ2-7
TGTGCCAGCAGCCCTCGAGGACAGGGGATAGACGAGCAGTACTTC
CASSPRGQGIDEQYF
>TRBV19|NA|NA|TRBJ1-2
TGTGCCAGTAGCCCGAACAGAGTCTATGGCTACACCTTC
CASSPNRVYGYTF
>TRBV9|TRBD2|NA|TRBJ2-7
TGTGCCAGCAGCGTAGGCTCTAGCGGGGGGGCCGCCTACGAGCAGTACTTC
CASSVGSSGGAAYEQYF
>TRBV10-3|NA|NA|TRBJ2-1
TGTGCCATCAGTGATACAGTCGGCTCCTACAATGAGCAGTTCTTC
CAISDTVGSYNEQFF
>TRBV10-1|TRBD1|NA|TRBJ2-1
TGCGCCAGCAGTGACGGGACAGGGAATGAGCAGTTCTTC
CASSDGTGNEQFF
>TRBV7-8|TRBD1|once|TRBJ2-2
TGTGCCAGCAGCTTAGTGGACAGGGAGGAGGTGGGCACCGGGGAGCTGTTTTTT
CASSLVDREEVGTGELFF
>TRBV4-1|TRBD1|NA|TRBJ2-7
TGCGCCAGCAGCCAACCCCGGGACAGGGCCCACGAGCAGTACTTC
CASSQPRDRAHEQYF
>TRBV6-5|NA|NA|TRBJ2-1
TGTGCCAGCAGTCAGGGGGGTGAGCAGTTCTTC
CASSQGGEQFF
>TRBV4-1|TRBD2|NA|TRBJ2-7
TGCGCCAGCAGCCAAGTGTCGCCTAGCGGGAGAAGCTCTCCCTACGAGCAGTACTTC
CASSQVSPSGRSSPYEQYF
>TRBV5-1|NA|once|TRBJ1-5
TGCGCCAGCAGCTCCAATGGCGGAGAGTGGCCCCAGCATTTT
CASSSNGGEWPQHF
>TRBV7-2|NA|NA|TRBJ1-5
TGTGCCAGCAGCGCCAGGGATCAGCCCCAGCATTTT
CASSARDQPQHF
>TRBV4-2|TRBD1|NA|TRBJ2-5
TGTGCCAGCAGCCAAGGGGACAGAGGGAACCAAGAGACCCAGTACTTC
CASSQGDRGNQETQYF
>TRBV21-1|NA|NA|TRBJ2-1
TGTGCCAGCAGCAAAGGAAAGGGACTAGCGGGGGGGAGAATTGGCAATGAGCAGTTCTTC
CASSKGKGLAGGRIGNEQFF
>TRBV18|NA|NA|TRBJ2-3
TGTGCCAGCTCACCCCCTGAGGGAACAGATACGCAGTATTTT
CASSPPEGTDTQYF
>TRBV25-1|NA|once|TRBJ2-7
TGTGCCAGCAGAAAACAGGGTTTCTCCTACGAGCAGTACTTC
CASRKQGFSYEQYF
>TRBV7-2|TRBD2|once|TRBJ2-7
TGTGCCAGCAGCCCAAGGACTAGCAGCTACGAGCAGTACTTC
CASSPRTSSYEQYF
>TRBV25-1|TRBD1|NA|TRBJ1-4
TGTGCCAGCAGTGACTTCGGACAGGGGGCTAATGAAAAACTGTTTTTT
CASSDFGQGANEKLFF
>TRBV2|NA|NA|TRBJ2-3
TGTGCCAGCAGTGAAGCGCTTGAGACAGATACGCAGTATTTT
CASSEALETDTQYF
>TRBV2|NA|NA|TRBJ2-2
TGTGCCAGCAGTGACGGGGCCGGGGAGCTGTTTTTT
CASSDGAGELFF
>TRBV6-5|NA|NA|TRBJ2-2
TGTGCCAGCTTACAGGGAGTTGCGAACACCGGGGAGCTGTTTTTT
CASLQGVANTGELFF
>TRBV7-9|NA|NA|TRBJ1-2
TGTGCCAGCAGCTTAGGAGACTCAGGGGCGGACTATGGCTACACCTTC
CASSLGDSGADYGYTF
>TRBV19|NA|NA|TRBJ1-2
TGTGCCAGTAGTGCCCAGGCTGGGGAGACGAAATATGGCTACACCTTC
CASSAQAGETKYGYTF
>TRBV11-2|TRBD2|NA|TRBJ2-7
TGTGCCAGCAGCTTAGTCTCCGCCGTAGCGGGAGGGGCGTACGAGCAGTACTTC
CASSLVSAVAGGAYEQYF
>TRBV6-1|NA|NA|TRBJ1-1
TGTGCCAGCAGTGAAGTCGGGGTACGCGCTTTCTTT
CASSEVGVRAFF
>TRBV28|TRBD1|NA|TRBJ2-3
TGTGCCAGCAGTGGGACAGGAATGGCGACAGATACGCAGTATTTT
CASSGTGMATDTQYF
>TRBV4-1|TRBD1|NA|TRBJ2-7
TGCGCCAGCAGCCAAGCTTTCGGGACAGGATTTTACGAGCAGTACTTC
CASSQAFGTGFYEQYF
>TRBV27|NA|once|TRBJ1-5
TGTGCCAGCAGTTTACCCCGGAGGCAGCCCCAGCATTTT
CASSLPRRQPQHF
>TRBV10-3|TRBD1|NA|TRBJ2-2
TGTGCCATCGGTCTCCGGGACAGGAACACCGGGGAGCTGTTTTTT
CAIGLRDRNTGELFF
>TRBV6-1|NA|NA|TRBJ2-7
TGTGCCAGCAGTGAAGAAAGAGGGAAAGACGAGCAGTACTTC
CASSEERGKDEQYF
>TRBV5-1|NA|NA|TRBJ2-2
TGCGCCAGCAGTATCCCGGGGGGCCGGGACACCGGGGAGCTGTTTTTT
CASSIPGGRDTGELFF
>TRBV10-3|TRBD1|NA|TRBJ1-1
TGTGCCATCAGTGATGGCAGGGGGCGGACTGAAGCTTTCTTT
CAISDGRGRTEAFF
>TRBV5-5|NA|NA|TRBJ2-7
TGTGCCAGCAGCTCCCTCGGAGGAATCTTCTACGAGCAGTACTTC
CASSSLGGIFYEQYF
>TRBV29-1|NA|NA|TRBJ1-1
TGCAGCGTTTATCCGGGGGGGGAGGTCACTGAAGCTTTCTTT
CSVYPGGEVTEAFF
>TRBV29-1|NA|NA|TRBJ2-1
TGCAGCGTTGAAGATTGGGGCGATAACTCCTACAATGAGCAGTTCTTC
CSVEDWGDNSYNEQFF
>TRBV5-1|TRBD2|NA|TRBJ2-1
TGCGCCAGCAGCCAAAGCGGGGGGTTCTACAATGAGCAGTTCTTC
CASSQSGGFYNEQFF
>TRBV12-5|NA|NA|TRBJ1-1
TGTGCTAGTGGGGCAGGGATTTACACTGAAGCTTTCTTT
CASGAGIYTEAFF
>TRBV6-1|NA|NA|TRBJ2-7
TGTGCCAGCAGTGAGGGACACTCCTACGAGCAGTACTTC
CASSEGHSYEQYF